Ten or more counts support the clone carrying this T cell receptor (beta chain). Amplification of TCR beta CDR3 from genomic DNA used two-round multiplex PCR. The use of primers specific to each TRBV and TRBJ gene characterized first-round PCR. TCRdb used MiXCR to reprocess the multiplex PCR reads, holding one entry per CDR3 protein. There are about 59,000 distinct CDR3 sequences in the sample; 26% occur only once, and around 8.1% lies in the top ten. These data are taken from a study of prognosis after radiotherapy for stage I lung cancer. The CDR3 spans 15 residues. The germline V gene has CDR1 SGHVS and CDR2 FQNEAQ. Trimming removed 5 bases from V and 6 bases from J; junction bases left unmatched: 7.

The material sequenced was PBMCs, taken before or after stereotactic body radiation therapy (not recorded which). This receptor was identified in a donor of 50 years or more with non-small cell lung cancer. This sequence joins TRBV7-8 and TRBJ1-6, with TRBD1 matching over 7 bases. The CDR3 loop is CASSPDRAGNSPLHF. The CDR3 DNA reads TGTGCCAGCAGCCCCGACAGGGCCGGTAATTCACCCCTCCACTTT.